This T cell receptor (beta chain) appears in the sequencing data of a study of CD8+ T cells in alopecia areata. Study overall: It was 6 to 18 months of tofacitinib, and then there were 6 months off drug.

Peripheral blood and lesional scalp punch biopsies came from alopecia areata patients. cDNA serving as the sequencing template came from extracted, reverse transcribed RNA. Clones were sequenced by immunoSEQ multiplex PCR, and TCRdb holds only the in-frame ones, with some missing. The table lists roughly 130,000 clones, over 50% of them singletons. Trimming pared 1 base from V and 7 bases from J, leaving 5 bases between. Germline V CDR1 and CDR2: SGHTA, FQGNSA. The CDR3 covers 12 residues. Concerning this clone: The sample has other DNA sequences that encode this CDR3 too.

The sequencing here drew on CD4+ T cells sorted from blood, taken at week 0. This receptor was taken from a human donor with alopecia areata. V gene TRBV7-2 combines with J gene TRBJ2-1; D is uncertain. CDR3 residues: CASSLVRNEQFF. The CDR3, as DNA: TGTGCCAGCAGCTTAGTTAGGAATGAGCAGTTCTTC.